The 2 T cell receptor beta chains below all came from one sample that was sequenced in a study of shared clonotypes between healthy human individuals. Naive CD8 cells were CD45RO-negative, positively selected for CCR7, excluding terminally differentiated effector memory CD45RA+ cells. Only in-frame clones appear in the TCRdb table, and some are missing; sequencing was by immunoSEQ multiplex PCR. Of around 700,000 clones listed, 90% to 95% are singletons. Input material: naive CD8+ T cells sorted from blood. Source of these receptors: a man in his thirties or forties in good health.

CDR3 bases: TGTGCCAGCAGTTTACTGGAGAGCTCCTACGAGCAGTACTTC. Encoded protein: CASSLLESSYEQYF. The chain carries TRBV28 and TRBJ2-7, with unresolved D. Trimming stripped 2 bases from V and 0 bases from J, with 8 bases between. Germline V gives CDR1 MDHEN, CDR2 SYDVKM. This CDR3 comprises 14 residues. Full variable domain (rest looked up from reference TRBV28 and TRBJ2-7): DVKVTQSSRYLVKRTGEKVFLECVQDMDHENMFWYRQDPGLGLRLIYFSYDVKMKEKGDIPEGYSVSREKKERFSLILESASTNQTSMYLCASSLLESSYEQYFGPGTRLTVT.

A single count supports this clone. The rearrangement links TRBV28 to TRBJ2-3, with 8 bases lining up with TRBD2. This CDR3 contains 15 residues. Trimming removed 5 bases from V and 0 bases from J; junction bases left unmatched: 4. Germline CDR1 reads MDHEN; CDR2 reads SYDVKM. The CDR3 nucleotides read TGTGCCAGCAGTGTCGGGAGGGCCAGCACAGATACGCAGTATTTT. Translating gives CASSVGRASTDTQYF.